This T cell receptor beta chain was identified in a study of Graves' ophthalmopathy and Graves' hyperthyroidism. RNA transcripts yielded amplified TCR beta CDR3 regions. HTBI primers were employed in first-round RT-PCR, then a second-round multiplex PCR followed. TCRdb reprocessed the multiplex PCR reads with MiXCR, giving one entry per CDR3 protein. Among about 230,000 distinct CDR3 sequences listed, 45% to 55% were seen once. The PBMCs used were ones drawn from about 9.2 ml of fresh peripheral blood. On this clonotype: Its target is not known. One junction end disagrees with the germline gene, perhaps due to a read error.

Study-level results: Appearing in blood as well were most expanded thyroid clonotypes above 0.001 frequency.

What was sequenced was peripheral blood. The origin of this receptor is an adult man with Graves' ophthalmopathy.

DNA for the CDR3: TGCGCCAGCAGCTTGGGAGGAGGGGGCTATGGCTGCACCTTC. The encoded protein is CASSLGGGGYGCTF. This rearrangement joins TRBV5-1 to TRBJ1-2; 7 bases are a match to TRBD1. CDR1 and CDR2 (germline): SGHRS, YFSETQ. This CDR3 is 14 amino acids long.